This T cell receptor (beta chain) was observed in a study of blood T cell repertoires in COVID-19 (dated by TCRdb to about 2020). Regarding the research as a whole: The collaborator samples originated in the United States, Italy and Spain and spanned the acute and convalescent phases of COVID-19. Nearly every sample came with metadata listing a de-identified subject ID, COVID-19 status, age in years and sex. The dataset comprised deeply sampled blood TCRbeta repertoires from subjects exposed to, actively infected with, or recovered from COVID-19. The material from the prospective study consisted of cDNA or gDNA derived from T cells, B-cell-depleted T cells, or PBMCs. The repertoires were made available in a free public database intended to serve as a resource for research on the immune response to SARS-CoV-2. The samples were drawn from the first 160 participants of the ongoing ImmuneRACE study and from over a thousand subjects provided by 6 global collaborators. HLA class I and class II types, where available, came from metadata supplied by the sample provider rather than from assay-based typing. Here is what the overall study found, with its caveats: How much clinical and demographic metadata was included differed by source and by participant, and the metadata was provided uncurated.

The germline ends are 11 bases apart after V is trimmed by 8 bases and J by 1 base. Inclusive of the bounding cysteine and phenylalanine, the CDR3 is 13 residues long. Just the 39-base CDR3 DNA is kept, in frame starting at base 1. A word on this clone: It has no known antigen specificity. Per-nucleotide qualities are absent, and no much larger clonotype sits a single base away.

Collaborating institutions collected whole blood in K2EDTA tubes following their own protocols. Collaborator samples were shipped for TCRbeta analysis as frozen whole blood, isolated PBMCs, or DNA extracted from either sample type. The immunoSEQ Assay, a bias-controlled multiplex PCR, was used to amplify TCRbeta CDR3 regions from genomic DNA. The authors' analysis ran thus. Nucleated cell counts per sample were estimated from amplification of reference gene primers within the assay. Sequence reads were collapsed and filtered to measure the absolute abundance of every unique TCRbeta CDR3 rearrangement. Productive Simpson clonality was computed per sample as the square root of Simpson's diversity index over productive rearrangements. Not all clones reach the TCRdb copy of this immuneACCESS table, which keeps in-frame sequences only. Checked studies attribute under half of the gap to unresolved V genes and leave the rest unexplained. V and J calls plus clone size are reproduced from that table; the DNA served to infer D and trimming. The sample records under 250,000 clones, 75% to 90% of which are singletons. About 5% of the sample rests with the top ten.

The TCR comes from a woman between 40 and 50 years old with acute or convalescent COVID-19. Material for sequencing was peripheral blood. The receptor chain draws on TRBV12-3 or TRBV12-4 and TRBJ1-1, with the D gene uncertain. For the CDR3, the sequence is CASSPVGNTEAFF. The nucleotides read TGTGCCAGCTCCCCGGTCGGGAACACTGAAGCTTTCTTT.